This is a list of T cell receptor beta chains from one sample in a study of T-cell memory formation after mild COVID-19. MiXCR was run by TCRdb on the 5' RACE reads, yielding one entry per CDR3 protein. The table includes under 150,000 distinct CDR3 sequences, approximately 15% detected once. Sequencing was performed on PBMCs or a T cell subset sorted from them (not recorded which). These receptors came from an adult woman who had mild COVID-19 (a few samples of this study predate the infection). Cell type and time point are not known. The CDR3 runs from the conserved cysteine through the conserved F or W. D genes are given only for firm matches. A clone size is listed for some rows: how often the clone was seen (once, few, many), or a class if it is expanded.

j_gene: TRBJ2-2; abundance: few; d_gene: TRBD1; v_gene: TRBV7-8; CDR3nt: TGTGCCAGCAGCGTTCGGGACAGGGCGAACACCGGGGAGCTGTTTTTT; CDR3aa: CASSVRDRANTGELFF
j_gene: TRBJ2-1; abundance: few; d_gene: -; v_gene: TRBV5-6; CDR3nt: TGTGCCAGCAGGGTGGCCTACAATGAGCAGTTCTTC; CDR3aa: CASRVAYNEQFF
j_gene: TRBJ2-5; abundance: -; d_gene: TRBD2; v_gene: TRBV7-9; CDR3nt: TGTGCCAGCAGCACACTTCAGGGACTAGCGGAAAAAGAGACCCAGTACTTC; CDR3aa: CASSTLQGLAEKETQYF
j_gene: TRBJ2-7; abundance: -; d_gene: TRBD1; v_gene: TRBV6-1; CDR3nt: TGTGCCAGCAGAGGGGACAGGGCGACCTACGAGCAGTACTTC; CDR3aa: CASRGDRATYEQYF
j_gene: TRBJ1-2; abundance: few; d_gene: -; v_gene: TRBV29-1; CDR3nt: TGCAGCGGCGGGACACCGAACTATGGCTACACCTTC; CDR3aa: CSGGTPNYGYTF
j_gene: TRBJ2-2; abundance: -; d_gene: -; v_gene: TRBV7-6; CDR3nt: TGTGCCAGCAGCTTAATCGGGGGAACCGGGGAGCTGTTTTTT; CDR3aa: CASSLIGGTGELFF
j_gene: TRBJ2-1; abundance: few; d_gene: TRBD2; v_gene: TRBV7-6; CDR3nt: TGTGCCAGCAGCGAGGAGCGGGGGCCCTACAATGAGCAGTTCTTC; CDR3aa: CASSEERGPYNEQFF
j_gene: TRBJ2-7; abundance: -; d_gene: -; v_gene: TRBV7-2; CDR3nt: TGTGCCAGCAGCCCAGGGTTCCCCTACGAGCAGTACTTC; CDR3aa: CASSPGFPYEQYF
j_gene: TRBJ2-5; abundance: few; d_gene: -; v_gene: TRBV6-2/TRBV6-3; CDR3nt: TGTGCCAGCAGTTACCCCCCGCGGGGAGGCCCTGAGACCCAGTACTTC; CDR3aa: CASSYPPRGGPETQYF
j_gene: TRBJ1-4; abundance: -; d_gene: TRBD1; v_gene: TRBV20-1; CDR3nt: TGCAGTGCTAGAACCGGGACAGGGGGCTTTTTTGAAAAACTGTTTTTT; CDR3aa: CSARTGTGGFFEKLFF
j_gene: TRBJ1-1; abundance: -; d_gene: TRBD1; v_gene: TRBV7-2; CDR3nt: TGTGCCAGCAGCTTAGGACAGGGGAGGGTCACTGAAGCTTTCTTT; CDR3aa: CASSLGQGRVTEAFF
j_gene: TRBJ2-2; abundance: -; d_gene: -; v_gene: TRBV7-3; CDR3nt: TGTGCCAGCAGCCTCGAGGGGCAGACCCACACCGGGGAGCTGTTTTTT; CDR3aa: CASSLEGQTHTGELFF
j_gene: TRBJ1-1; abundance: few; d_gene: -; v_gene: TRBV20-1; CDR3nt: TGCAGTGCTAGAGATATGGACTCCGGGATCCACACTGAAGCTTTCTTT; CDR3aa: CSARDMDSGIHTEAFF
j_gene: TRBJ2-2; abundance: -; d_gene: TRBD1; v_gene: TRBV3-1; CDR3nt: TGTGCCAGCAGCCGAGGACAGGGGGCGATTACCGGGGAGCTGTTTTTT; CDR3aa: CASSRGQGAITGELFF
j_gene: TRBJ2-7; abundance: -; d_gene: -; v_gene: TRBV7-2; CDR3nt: TGTGCCAGCAGTATAGCCGGGATTAGCTCCTACGAGCAGTACTTC; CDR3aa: CASSIAGISSYEQYF
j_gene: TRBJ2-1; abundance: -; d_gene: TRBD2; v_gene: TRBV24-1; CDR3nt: TGTGCCACCAGGCGGGAGGGCCAGAATGAGCAGTTCTTC; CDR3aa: CATRREGQNEQFF
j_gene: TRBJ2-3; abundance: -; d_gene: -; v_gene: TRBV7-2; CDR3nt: TGTGCCAGCAGCCTCTGGGGGAGGAGCACAGATACGCAGTATTTT; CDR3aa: CASSLWGRSTDTQYF
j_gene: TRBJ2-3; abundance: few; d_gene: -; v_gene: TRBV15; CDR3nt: TGTGCCACCAGGGGGACTGGGCAGGAGGGCACAGATACGCAGTATTTT; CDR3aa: CATRGTGQEGTDTQYF
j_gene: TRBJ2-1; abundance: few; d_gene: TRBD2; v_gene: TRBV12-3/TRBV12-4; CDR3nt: TGTGCCAGCAGTTTGGTGCGTCCGGGACTAGCGGGGGCAAGCTCCTACAATGAGCAGTTCTTC; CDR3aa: CASSLVRPGLAGASSYNEQFF
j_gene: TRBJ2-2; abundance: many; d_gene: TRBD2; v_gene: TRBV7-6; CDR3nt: TGTGCCAGCAGCCCCAGGACTAGCGACACCGGGGAGCTGTTTTTT; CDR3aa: CASSPRTSDTGELFF
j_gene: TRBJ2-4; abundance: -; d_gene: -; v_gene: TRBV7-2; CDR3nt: TGTGCCAGCAGCTTAGGAGAGATAGCCAAAAACATTCAGTACTTC; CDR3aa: CASSLGEIAKNIQYF
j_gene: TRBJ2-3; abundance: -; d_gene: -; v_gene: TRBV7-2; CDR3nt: TGTGCCAGCAGCTTCTCTAAATCGGATACGCAGTATTTT; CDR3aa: CASSFSKSDTQYF
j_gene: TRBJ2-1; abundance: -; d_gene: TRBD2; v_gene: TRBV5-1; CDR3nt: TGCGCCAGCAGCTTAGACTCGGCTAGCGGGAGGGGAGAGCAGTTCTTC; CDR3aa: CASSLDSASGRGEQFF
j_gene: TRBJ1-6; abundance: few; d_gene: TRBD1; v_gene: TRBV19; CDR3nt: TGTGCCAGTAGTTTTTTCGGGGACAGGGGAGATAATTCACCCCTCCACTTT; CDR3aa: CASSFFGDRGDNSPLHF
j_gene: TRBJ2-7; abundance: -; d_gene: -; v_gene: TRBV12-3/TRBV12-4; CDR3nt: TGTGCCAGCACCCGGGGGCTGGAGCAGTACTTC; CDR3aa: CASTRGLEQYF
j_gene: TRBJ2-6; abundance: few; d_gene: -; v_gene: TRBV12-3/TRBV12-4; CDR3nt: TGTGCCACCGGGGACAAATCTGGGGCCAACGTCCTGACTTTC; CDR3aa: CATGDKSGANVLTF
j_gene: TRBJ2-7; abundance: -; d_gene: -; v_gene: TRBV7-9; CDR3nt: TGTGCCAGCAGAATCTCCTACGAGCAGTACTTC; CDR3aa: CASRISYEQYF
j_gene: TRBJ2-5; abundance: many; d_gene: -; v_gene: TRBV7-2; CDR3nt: TGTGCCAGCAGCTTAGGGACCCGTGAGACCCAGTACTTC; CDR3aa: CASSLGTRETQYF
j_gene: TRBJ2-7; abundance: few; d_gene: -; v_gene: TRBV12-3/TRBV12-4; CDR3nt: TGTGCCAGCAGTCGCCATCCTGGGTACGAGCAGTACTTC; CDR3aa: CASSRHPGYEQYF
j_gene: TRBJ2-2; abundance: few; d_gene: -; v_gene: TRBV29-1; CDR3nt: TGCAGCGTTGATTTCTCAGGAGCGAACACCGGGGAGCTGTTTTTT; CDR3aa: CSVDFSGANTGELFF
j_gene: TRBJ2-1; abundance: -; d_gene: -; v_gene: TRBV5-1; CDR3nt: TGCGCCAGCGGGGCGGGACACGGCAATGAGCAGTTCTTC; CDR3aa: CASGAGHGNEQFF
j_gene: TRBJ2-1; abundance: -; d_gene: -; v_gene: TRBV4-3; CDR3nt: TGCGCCAGCAGCCAAGGCTCCATAGCGGTGGGCCCCTACAATGAGCAGTTCTTC; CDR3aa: CASSQGSIAVGPYNEQFF
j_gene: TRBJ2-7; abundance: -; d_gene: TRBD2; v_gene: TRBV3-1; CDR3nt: TGTGCCAGCAGCCAAGATTTTCGGGGGGACCCTGGCGAGCAGTACTTC; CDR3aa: CASSQDFRGDPGEQYF
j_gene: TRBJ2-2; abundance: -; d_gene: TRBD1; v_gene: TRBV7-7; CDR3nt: TGTGCCAGCCGGCCGGGACAGGGCTCGCCCGGGGAGCTGTTTTTT; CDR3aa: CASRPGQGSPGELFF
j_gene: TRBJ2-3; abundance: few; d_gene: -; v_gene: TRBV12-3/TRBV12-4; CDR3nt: TGTGCCAGCAGTTTCTCCCACACAGATACGCAGTATTTT; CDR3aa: CASSFSHTDTQYF
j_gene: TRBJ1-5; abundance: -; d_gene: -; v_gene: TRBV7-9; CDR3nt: TGTGCCAGCAGCCGTGGCCTACAGGGCAGCAATCAGCCCCAGCATTTT; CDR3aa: CASSRGLQGSNQPQHF
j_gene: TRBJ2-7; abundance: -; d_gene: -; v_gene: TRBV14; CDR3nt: TGTGCCAGCAGCCAAGAAAATTTGGCTAAGCAGTACTTC; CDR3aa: CASSQENLAKQYF
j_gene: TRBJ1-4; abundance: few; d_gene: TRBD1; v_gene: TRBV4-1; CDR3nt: TGCGCCAGCAGCCAAGTTGGGACAGGGAATGAAAAACTGTTTTTT; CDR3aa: CASSQVGTGNEKLFF
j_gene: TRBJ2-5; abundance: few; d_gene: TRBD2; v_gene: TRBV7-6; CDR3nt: TGTGCCAGCAGCTTACCCTATCGGACTAGCGGGAAGGGTGAGACCCAGTACTTC; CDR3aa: CASSLPYRTSGKGETQYF
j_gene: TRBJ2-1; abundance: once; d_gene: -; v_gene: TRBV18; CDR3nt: TGTGCCAGCTCCCCAGGGACTCAAGGTAACAATGAGCAGTTCTTC; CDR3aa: CASSPGTQGNNEQFF
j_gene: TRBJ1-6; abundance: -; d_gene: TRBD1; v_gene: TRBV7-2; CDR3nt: TGTGCTAGCAGCAAGGGACAGGGGACCTATAATTCACCCCTCCACTTT; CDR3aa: CASSKGQGTYNSPLHF
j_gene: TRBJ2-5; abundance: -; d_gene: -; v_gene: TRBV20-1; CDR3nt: TGCAGTGCCGGGACTAGTCAGGGGGCCCAGTACTTC; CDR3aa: CSAGTSQGAQYF
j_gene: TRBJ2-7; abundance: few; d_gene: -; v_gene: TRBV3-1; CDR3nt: TGTGCCAGCAGCTCACGACAGTTGACTTCCTACGAGCAGTACTTC; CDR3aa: CASSSRQLTSYEQYF
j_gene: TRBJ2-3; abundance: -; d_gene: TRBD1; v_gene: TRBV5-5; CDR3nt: TGTGCCAGCAGGTTGACAGGGGACACAGATACGCAGTATTTT; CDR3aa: CASRLTGDTDTQYF
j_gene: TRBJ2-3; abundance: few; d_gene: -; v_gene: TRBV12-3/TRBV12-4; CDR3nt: TGTGCCAGCAGGCCGCTTGGGGGTAGCGCTAGCACAGATACGCAGTATTTT; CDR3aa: CASRPLGGSASTDTQYF
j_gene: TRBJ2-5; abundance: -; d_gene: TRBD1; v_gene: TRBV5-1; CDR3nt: TGCGCCAGCAGGGTCGGACAGGGGGGAGAGACCCAGTACTTC; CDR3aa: CASRVGQGGETQYF
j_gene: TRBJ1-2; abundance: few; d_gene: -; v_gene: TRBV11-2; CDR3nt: TGTGCCAGCAGCTTAGGAGGCACCCACTATGGCTACACCTTC; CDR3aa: CASSLGGTHYGYTF
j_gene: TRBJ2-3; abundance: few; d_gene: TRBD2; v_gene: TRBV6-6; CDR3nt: TGTGCCAGCAGTTTGCGTGGACTAGCGGGCACAGATACGCAGTATTTT; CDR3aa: CASSLRGLAGTDTQYF
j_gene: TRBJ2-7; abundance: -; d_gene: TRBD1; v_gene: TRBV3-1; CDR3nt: TGTGCCAGCAGCCCGGGACAGGGAGACGAGCAGTACTTC; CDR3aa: CASSPGQGDEQYF
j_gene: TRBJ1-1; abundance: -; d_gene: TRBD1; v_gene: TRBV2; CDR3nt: TGTGCCAGCAGTCAAGGGACAGAGAACACTGAAGCTTTCTTT; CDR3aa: CASSQGTENTEAFF
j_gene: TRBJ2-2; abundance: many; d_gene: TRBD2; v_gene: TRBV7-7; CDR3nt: TGTGCTAGCAGGACTAGCGGGAACACCGGGGAGCTGTTTTTT; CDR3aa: CASRTSGNTGELFF